This is a list of T cell receptor beta chains from one sample in a study of blood T cell repertoires in COVID-19. Profiling relied on immunoSEQ multiplex PCR, and the TCRdb table lists in-frame clones only, not all of them. The data show 250,000 to 350,000 clones, 70% to 90% seen once. The sample taken for sequencing was peripheral blood. These TCRs come from a human donor with COVID-19, enrolled during active disease. The donor label of this sample is uncertain. CDR3s include the opening cysteine and the closing phenylalanine or tryptophan. D genes are given only for firm matches. Clone size is stated in some rows and not others, as once, few, many or a class when expanded.

d_call	v_call	clone_size	cdr3_length	j_call	cdr3_aa	cdr3_nt
NA	TRBV6-2/TRBV6-3	NA	14	TRBJ1-2	CASSPGSSNYGYTF	TGTGCCAGCAGCCCCGGGAGTTCCAACTATGGCTACACCTTC
NA	TRBV5-5	NA	15	TRBJ1-2	CASSLAGPHNYGYTF	TGTGCCAGCAGTCTCGCAGGGCCCCATAACTATGGCTACACCTTC
NA	TRBV7-9	NA	15	TRBJ1-2	CASSPSGGENYGYTF	TGTGCCAGCAGCCCCAGCGGGGGCGAGAACTATGGCTACACCTTC
NA	TRBV19	NA	15	TRBJ2-6	CASNPGVSGANVLTF	TGTGCCAGTAACCCCGGGGTCTCTGGGGCCAACGTCCTGACTTTC
TRBD1	TRBV19	few	13	TRBJ1-1	CASTETGGLEAFF	TGTGCCAGTACGGAAACAGGGGGGCTTGAAGCTTTCTTT
TRBD1	TRBV9	NA	15	TRBJ1-1	CASSSLRQGPAEAFF	TGTGCCAGCAGCTCCCTAAGACAGGGACCCGCTGAAGCTTTCTTT
NA	TRBV6-5	NA	13	TRBJ1-1	CASSQGRATEAFF	TGTGCCAGCTCCCAAGGCAGGGCAACTGAAGCTTTCTTT
NA	TRBV12-3/TRBV12-4	NA	13	TRBJ1-1	CASTLRRNTEAFF	TGTGCCAGCACCCTGAGGAGGAACACTGAAGCTTTCTTT
NA	TRBV2	NA	16	TRBJ2-5	CASSESLGSIQETQYF	TGTGCCAGCAGTGAAAGCTTGGGCAGTATCCAAGAGACCCAGTACTTC
NA	TRBV9	NA	14	TRBJ1-4	CASSKNRRDEKLFF	TGTGCCAGCAGCAAAAACCGACGGGATGAAAAACTGTTTTTT
TRBD1	TRBV2	NA	14	TRBJ2-5	CASSHDRGRETQYF	TGTGCCAGCAGTCACGACAGGGGGCGAGAGACCCAGTACTTC
TRBD2	TRBV5-4	NA	17	TRBJ2-3	CASSPGLAGGGTDTQYF	TGTGCCAGCAGCCCGGGTTTAGCGGGAGGGGGCACAGATACGCAGTATTTT
TRBD2	TRBV19	NA	15	TRBJ2-1	CASSIVASGRGEQFF	TGTGCCAGTAGTATAGTTGCTAGCGGGAGAGGTGAGCAGTTCTTC
TRBD1	TRBV18	few	15	TRBJ1-1	CASSILLDRARGAFF	TGTGCCAGCTCAATCCTCCTGGACAGGGCTCGGGGCGCTTTCTTT
NA	TRBV3-1/TRBV3-2	NA	15	TRBJ2-7	CASSQVSSGEREQYF	TGTGCCAGCAGCCAAGTTTCCTCGGGAGAGAGGGAGCAGTACTTC
NA	TRBV28	NA	15	TRBJ2-3	CASNPSLTGADTQYF	TGTGCCAGCAACCCCTCCCTTACCGGGGCAGATACGCAGTATTTT
NA	TRBV5-1	NA	17	TRBJ2-3	CASSLDWGTGGTDTQYF	TGCGCCAGCAGCTTGGATTGGGGGACTGGCGGCACAGATACGCAGTATTTT
TRBD1	TRBV3-1/TRBV3-2	NA	15	TRBJ2-5	CASSHQGQVVETQYF	TGTGCCAGCAGCCACCAGGGACAGGTCGTAGAGACCCAGTACTTC
NA	TRBV14	NA	18	TRBJ1-4	CASSQVVLPGATNEKLFF	TGTGCCAGCAGCCAAGTTGTACTCCCAGGCGCCACTAATGAAAAACTGTTTTTT
NA	TRBV28	NA	15	TRBJ1-2	CASSLGRRTNYGYTF	TGTGCCAGCAGTTTGGGGCGCAGAACTAACTATGGCTACACCTTC
TRBD1	TRBV28	NA	16	TRBJ2-5	CASSSPLDRGQETQYF	TGTGCCAGCAGTTCGCCCCTTGACAGGGGGCAAGAGACCCAGTACTTC
NA	TRBV7-8	NA	17	TRBJ1-6	CASSLGLESSYNSPLHF	TGTGCCAGCAGCTTAGGCCTCGAGAGCTCCTATAATTCACCCCTCCACTTT
TRBD1	TRBV2	NA	13	TRBJ1-1	CASSNTGVSEAFF	TGTGCCAGCAGTAATACAGGGGTGAGTGAAGCTTTCTTT
TRBD1	TRBV27	NA	16	TRBJ1-3	CASSRLGQSSGNTIYF	TGTGCCAGCAGTCGCCTGGGACAGAGCTCTGGAAACACCATATATTTT
NA	TRBV5-1	NA	16	TRBJ2-6	CASSLDGAPGANVLTF	TGCGCCAGCAGCTTGGATGGAGCTCCTGGGGCCAACGTCCTGACTTTC
NA	TRBV9	once	15	TRBJ1-3	CASSVAVGRADTIYF	TGTGCCAGCAGCGTAGCGGTGGGCAGGGCCGACACCATATATTTT
TRBD1	TRBV3-1/TRBV3-2	NA	15	TRBJ1-4	CASSPATGVGEKLFF	TGTGCCAGCAGTCCAGCGACAGGGGTAGGTGAAAAACTGTTTTTT
NA	TRBV6-6	NA	13	TRBJ1-5	CASSGTQYQPQHF	TGTGCCAGCAGTGGGACACAATATCAGCCCCAGCATTTT
NA	TRBV10-3	few	11	TRBJ2-5	CAISDGETQYF	TGTGCCATCAGTGACGGAGAGACCCAGTACTTC
NA	TRBV11-2	NA	14	TRBJ1-5	CASSLDREGQPQHF	TGTGCCAGCAGCTTAGACAGGGAGGGCCAGCCCCAGCATTTT
TRBD1	TRBV14	NA	15	TRBJ2-7	CASSLYGQGPYEQYF	TGTGCCAGCAGCCTTTATGGACAGGGGCCCTACGAGCAGTACTTC